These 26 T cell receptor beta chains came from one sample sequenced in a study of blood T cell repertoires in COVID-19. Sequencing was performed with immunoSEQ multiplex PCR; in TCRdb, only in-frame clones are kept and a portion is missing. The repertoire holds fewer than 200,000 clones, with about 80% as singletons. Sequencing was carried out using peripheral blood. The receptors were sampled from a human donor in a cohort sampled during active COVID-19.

CDR3 in DNA: TGTGCCAGCAGCTTAGTCGTTCTGAGCTCTGGAAACACCATATATTTT. This codes for CASSLVVLSSGNTIYF. V gene TRBV7-8 combines with J gene TRBJ1-3; D uncertain. Per germline, CDR1 SGHVS and CDR2 FQNEAQ. The V gene lost 1 base and the J gene lost 0 bases, with 10 bases spanning the gap. The CDR3 consists of 16 residues.

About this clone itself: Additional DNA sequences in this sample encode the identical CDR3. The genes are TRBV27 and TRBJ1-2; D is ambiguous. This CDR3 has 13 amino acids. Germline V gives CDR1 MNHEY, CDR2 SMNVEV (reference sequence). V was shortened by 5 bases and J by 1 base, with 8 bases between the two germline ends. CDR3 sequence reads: CASSPGLNYGYTF. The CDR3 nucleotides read TGTGCCAGCAGTCCCGGTCTTAACTATGGCTACACCTTC.

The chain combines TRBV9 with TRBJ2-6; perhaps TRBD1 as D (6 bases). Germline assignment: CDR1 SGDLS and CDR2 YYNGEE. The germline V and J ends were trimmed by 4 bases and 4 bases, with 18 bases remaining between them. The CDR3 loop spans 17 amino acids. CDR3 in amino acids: CASSPAGAIGGANVLTF. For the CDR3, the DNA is TGTGCCAGCAGCCCAGCAGGGGCTATTGGGGGGGCCAACGTCCTGACTTTC.

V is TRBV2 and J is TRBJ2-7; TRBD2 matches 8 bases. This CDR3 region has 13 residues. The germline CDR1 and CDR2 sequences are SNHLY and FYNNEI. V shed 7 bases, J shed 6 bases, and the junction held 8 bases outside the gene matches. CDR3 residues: CASKNSGGFEQYF. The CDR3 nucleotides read TGTGCCAGCAAAAACAGCGGGGGATTCGAGCAGTACTTC.

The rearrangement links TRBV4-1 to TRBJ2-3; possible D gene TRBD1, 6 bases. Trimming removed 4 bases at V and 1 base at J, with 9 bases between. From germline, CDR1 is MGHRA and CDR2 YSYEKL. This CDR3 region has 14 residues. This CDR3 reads CASSLRTGTDTQYF. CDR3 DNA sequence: TGCGCCAGCAGCCTCCGGACAGGCACAGATACGCAGTATTTT.

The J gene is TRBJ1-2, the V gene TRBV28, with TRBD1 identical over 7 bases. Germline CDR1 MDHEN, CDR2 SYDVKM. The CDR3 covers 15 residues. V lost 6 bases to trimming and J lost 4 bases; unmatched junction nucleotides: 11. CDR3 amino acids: CASSPVGGAGYGYTF. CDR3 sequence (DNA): TGTGCCAGCAGCCCCGTAGGGGGCGCCGGCTATGGCTACACCTTC.

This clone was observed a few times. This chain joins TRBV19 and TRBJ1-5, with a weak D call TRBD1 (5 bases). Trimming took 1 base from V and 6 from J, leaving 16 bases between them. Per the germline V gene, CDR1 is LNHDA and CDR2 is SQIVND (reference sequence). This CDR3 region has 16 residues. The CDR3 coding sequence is TGTGCCAGTAGTATAGCGGGGCAGATTAGCGGTCAGCCCCAGCATTTT. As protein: CASSIAGQISGQPQHF.

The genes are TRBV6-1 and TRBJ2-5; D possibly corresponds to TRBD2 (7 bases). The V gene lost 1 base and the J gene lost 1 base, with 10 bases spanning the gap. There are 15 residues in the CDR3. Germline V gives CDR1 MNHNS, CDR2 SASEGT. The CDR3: CASSEGAGAQETQYF. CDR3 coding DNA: TGTGCCAGCAGTGAAGGTGCGGGGGCCCAAGAGACCCAGTACTTC.

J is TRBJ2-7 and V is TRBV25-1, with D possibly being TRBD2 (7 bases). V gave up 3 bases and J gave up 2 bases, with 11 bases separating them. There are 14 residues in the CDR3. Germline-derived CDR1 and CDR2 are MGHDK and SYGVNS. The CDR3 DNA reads TGTGCCAGCAGTGATAGGGAGGGGGCCTACGAGCAGTACTTC. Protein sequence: CASSDREGAYEQYF.

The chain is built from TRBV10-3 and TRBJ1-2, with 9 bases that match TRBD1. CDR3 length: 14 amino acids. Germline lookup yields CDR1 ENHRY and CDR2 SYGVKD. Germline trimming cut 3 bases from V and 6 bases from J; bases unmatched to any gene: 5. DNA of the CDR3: TGTGCCATCAGTGAAGTGCGGGACAGGGATGGCTACACCTTC. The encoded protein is CAISEVRDRDGYTF.

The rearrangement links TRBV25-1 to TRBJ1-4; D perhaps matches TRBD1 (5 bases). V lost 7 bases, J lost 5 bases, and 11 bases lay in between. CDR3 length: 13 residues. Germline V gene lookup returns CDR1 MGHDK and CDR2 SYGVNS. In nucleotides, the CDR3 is TGTGCCAGCAACAAGGGGCCCAATGAAAAACTGTTTTTT. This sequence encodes CASNKGPNEKLFF.

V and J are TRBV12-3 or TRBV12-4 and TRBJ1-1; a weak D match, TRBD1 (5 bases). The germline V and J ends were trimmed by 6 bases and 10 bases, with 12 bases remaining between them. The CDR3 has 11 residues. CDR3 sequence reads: CASSQGVGAFF. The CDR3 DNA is TGTGCCAGCAGCCAAGGGGTTGGAGCTTTCTTT.

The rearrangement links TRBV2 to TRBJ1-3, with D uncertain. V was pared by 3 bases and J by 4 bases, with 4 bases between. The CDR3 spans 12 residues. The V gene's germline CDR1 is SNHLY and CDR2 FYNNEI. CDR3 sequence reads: CASSEAGNTIYF. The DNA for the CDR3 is TGTGCCAGCAGTGAGGCCGGAAACACCATATATTTT. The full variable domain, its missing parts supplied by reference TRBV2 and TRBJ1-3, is EPEVTQTPSHQVTQMGQEVILRCVPISNHLYFYWYRQILGQKVEFLVSFYNNEISEKSEIFDDQFSVERPDGSNFTLKIRSTKLEDSAMYFCASSEAGNTIYFGEGSWLTVV.

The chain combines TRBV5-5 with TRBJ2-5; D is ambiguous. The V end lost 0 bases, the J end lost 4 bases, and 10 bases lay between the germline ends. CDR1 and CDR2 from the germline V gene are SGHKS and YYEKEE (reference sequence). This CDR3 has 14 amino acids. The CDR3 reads CASSLGGGVETQYF. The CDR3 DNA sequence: TGTGCCAGCAGCTTGGGAGGTGGCGTAGAGACCCAGTACTTC.

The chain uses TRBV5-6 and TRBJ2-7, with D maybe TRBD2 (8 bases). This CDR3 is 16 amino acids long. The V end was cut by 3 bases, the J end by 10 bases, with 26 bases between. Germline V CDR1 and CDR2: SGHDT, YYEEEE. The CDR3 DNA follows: TGTGCCAGCAGCTCCTTGGGACAGATCGGACTAGCCCCACAGTACTTC. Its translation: CASSSLGQIGLAPQYF.

CDR3 sequence: CASSFDSNYGYTF. CDR3 DNA: TGCGCCAGCAGCTTTGACAGTAACTATGGCTACACCTTC. This sequence joins TRBV5-1 and TRBJ1-2; tentative D call: TRBD1 (5 bases). V was clipped by 2 bases and J by 1 base, with 6 bases between them. Germline assignment: CDR1 SGHRS and CDR2 YFSETQ. The CDR3 runs to 13 residues.

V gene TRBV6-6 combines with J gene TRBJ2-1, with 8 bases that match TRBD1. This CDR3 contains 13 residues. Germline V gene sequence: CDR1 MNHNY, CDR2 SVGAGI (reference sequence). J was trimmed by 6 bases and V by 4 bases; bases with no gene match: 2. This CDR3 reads CASSSTGGNEQFF. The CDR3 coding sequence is TGTGCCAGCAGTTCTACAGGGGGCAATGAGCAGTTCTTC.

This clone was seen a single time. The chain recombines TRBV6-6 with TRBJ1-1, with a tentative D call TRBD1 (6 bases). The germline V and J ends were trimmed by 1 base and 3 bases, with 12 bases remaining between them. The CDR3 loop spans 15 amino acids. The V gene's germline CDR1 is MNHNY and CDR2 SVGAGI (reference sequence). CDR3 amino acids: CASSYYRGQYTEAFF. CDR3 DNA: TGTGCCAGCAGTTACTATCGAGGACAGTACACTGAAGCTTTCTTT.

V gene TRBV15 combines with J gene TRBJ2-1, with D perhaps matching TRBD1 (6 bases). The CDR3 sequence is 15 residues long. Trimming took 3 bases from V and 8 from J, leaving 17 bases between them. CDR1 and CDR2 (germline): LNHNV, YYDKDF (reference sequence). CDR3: CATSSNSEGVHEQFF. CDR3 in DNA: TGTGCCACCAGCAGTAACAGTGAGGGGGTCCATGAGCAGTTCTTC.

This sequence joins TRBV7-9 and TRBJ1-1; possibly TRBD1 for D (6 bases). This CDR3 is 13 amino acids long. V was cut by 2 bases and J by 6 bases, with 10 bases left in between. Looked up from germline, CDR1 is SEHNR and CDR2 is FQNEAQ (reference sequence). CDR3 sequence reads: CASSLQGPAEAFF. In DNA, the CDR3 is TGTGCCAGCAGCTTACAGGGGCCCGCTGAAGCTTTCTTT.

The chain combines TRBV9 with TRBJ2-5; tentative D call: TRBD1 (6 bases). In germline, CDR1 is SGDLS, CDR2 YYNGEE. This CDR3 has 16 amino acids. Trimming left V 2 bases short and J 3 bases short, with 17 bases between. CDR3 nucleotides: TGTGCCAGCAGCGTTTTTGGGGGCCCCTCAAAAGAGACCCAGTACTTC. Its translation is CASSVFGGPSKETQYF.

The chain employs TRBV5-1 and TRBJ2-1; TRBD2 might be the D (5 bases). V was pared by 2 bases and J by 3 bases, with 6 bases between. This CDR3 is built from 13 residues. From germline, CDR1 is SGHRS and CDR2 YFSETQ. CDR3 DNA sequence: TGCGCCAGCAGCTTTGACTACTACAATGAGCAGTTCTTC. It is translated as CASSFDYYNEQFF.

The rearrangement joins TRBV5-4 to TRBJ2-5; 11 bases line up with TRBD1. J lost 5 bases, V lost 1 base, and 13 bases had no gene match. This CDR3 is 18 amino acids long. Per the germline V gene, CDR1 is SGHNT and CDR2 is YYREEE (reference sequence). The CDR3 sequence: CASSLPGQGEPGRETQYF. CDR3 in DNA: TGTGCCAGCAGCTTGCCGGGACAGGGGGAACCTGGAAGGGAGACCCAGTACTTC.

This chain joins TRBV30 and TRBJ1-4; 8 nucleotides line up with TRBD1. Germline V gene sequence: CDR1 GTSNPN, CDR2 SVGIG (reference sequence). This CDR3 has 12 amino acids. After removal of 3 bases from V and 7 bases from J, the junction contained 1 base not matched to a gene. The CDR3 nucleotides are TGTGCCTGGAGCGGACAGGGTGAAAAACTGTTTTTT. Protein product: CAWSGQGEKLFF.

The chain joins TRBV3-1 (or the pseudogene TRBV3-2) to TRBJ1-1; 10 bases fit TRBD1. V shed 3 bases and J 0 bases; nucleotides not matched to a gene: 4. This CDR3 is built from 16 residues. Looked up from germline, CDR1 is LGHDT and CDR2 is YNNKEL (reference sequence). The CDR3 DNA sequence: TGTGCCAGCAGCCACCGACAGGGGGCGATGAACACTGAAGCTTTCTTT. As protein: CASSHRQGAMNTEAFF.

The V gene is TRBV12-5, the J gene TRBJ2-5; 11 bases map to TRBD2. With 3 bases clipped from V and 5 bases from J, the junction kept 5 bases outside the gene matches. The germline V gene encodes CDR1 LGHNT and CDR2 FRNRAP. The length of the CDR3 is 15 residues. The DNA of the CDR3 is TGTGCTAGTGGTTTTGCTAGCGGGGGGCGGGAGACCCAGTACTTC. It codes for CASGFASGGRETQYF.